This TCR beta chain is drawn from a study of blood T cells in healthy people across ages. V gave up 2 bases and J gave up 1 base, with 7 bases separating them. The V gene's germline CDR1 is MNHEY and CDR2 SMNVEV (reference sequence). The CDR3 consists of 14 residues. PCR was performed a second time for 7 to 11 cycles using a sample-barcoded 5' primer and a J-beta primer mix. In TCRdb, the 5' RACE reads were re-called with MiXCR into one record per CDR3 protein. The sample has 800,000 to 950,000 distinct CDR3 sequences, about 28% seen once. In addition, the sample was reused for a study of T cells of mothers and their children.

The chain joins TRBV27 to TRBJ2-3; no firm D call. Sequences were obtained from blood. This TCR derives from a woman in her thirties or forties in good health. CDR3: CASSLNYRTDTQYF. CDR3 coding DNA: TGTGCCAGCAGTTTAAACTACCGCACAGATACGCAGTATTTT.